A single TCR beta chain is shown here with its context. The CDR3 extends over 15 amino acids. Germline V gives CDR1 MGHRA, CDR2 YSYEKL. With 4 bases removed from V and 11 bases from J, the gap between germline ends came to 23 bases. TCRdb passed the 5' RACE reads through MiXCR, listing each CDR3 protein once. The table has more than 1.5 million distinct CDR3 sequences, about 32% seen once; the top ten hold 0.25% to 0.3%. The data belong to a study of identical twins. The sequence was collected from a newborn girl in good health. The chain is built from TRBV4-1 and TRBJ2-5; a weak D match, TRBD2 (6 bases). The source material was cord blood. Here the CDR3 DNA reads TGCGCCAGCAGCCTCATCGGAGGGAAGGGTATTGAGCAGTACTTC. It yields the protein CASSLIGGKGIEQYF.